This T cell receptor beta chain appears in the sequencing data of a study of beta chain features in type 1 diabetes. General study findings and limits: TCRB CDR3 length was moderately but significantly reduced in all four CD4+ subsets of Type 1 diabetes patients.

Remarks on this clone: The target antigen is unknown.

Sequencing targeted expressed TCRB transcripts, as all isolated RNA had been reverse transcribed. Assay used: immunoSEQ multiplex PCR; TCRdb lists only in-frame clones, some missing. This table has 640,000 or so clones, around 15% appearing once. V gave up 5 bases and J gave up 4 bases, with 17 bases separating them. Germline values: CDR1 SEHNR, CDR2 FQNEAQ (reference sequence). The CDR3 consists of 15 residues. Source material: naive CD4+ T cells from blood. The sequence was obtained from a man between 18 and 29 years old with type 1 diabetes. The V call is TRBV7-9, the J call TRBJ2-5; a possible D gene is TRBD2 (6 bases). The CDR3 here is CASSPGRGRTETQYF. The CDR3 region has the DNA TGTGCCAGCAGCCCCGGGCGGGGAAGGACAGAGACCCAGTACTTC.